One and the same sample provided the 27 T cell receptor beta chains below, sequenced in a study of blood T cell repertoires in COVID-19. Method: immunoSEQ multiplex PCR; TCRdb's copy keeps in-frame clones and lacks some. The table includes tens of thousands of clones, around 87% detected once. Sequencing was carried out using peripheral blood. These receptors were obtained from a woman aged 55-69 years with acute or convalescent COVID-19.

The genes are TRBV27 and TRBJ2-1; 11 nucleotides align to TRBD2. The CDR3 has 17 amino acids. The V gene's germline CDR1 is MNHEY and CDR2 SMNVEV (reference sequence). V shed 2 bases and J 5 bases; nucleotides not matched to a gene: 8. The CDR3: CASSLRLAGGPHNEQFF. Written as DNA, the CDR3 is TGTGCCAGCAGTTTAAGGCTAGCGGGGGGCCCACACAATGAGCAGTTCTTC.

CDR3 loop: CASSLGHGNYGYTF. The CDR3 DNA reads as TGTGCCAGCAGTCTAGGACATGGTAACTATGGCTACACCTTC. This rearrangement joins TRBV28 to TRBJ1-2; perhaps TRBD1 as D (5 bases). The germline V gene encodes CDR1 MDHEN and CDR2 SYDVKM. V lost 5 bases and J 1 base, leaving 11 bases between the germline ends. The CDR3 is 14 residues long.

The chain's CDR3 is CASSLGLASGELFF. The CDR3 bases are TGTGCCAGCAGCTTGGGACTAGCGTCCGGGGAGCTGTTTTTT. This chain links TRBV13 with TRBJ2-2; 10 bases line up with TRBD2. CDR3 size: 14 residues. CDR1 PRHDT and CDR2 FYEKMQ come from the germline V gene (reference sequence). V was pared by 3 bases and J by 6 bases, with 1 base of the junction left unmatched.

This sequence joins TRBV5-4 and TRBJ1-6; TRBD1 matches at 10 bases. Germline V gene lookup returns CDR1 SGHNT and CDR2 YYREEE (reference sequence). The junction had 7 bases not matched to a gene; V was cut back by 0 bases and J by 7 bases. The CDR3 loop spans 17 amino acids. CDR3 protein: CASSLGRQGAGNSPLHF. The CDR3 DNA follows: TGTGCCAGCAGCTTGGGGAGACAGGGGGCGGGAAATTCACCCCTCCACTTT.

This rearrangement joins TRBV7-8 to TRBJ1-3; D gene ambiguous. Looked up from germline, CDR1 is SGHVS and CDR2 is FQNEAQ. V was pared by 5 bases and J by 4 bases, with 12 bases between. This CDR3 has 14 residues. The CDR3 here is CASSPVGGGNTIYF. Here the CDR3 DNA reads TGTGCCAGCAGCCCCGTCGGAGGGGGAAACACCATATATTTT. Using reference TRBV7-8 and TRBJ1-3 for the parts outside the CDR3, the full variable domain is GAGVSQSPRYKVAKRGQDVALRCDPISGHVSLFWYQQALGQGPEFLTYFQNEAQLDKSGLPSDRFFAERPEGSVSTLKIQRTQQEDSAVYLCASSPVGGGNTIYFGEGSWLTVV.

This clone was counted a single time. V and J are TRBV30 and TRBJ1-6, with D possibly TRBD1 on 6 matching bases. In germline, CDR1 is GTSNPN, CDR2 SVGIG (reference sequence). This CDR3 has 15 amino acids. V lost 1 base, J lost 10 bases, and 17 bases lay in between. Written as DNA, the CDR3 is TGTGCCTGGAGTGCCAACAGGGTAGTACGCTCACCCCTCCACTTT. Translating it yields CAWSANRVVRSPLHF.

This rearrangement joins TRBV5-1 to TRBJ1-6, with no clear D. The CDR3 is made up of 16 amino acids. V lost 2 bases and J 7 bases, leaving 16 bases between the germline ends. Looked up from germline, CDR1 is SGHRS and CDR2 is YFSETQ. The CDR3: CASSLAQVRFNSPLHF. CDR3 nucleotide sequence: TGCGCCAGCAGCTTAGCGCAAGTGAGGTTCAATTCACCCCTCCACTTT.

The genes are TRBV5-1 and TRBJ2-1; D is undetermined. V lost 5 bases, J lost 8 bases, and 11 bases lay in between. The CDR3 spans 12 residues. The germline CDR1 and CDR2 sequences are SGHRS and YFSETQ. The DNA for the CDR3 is TGCGCCAGCAGTACGATCGGAGATGAGCAGTTCTTC. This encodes CASSTIGDEQFF.

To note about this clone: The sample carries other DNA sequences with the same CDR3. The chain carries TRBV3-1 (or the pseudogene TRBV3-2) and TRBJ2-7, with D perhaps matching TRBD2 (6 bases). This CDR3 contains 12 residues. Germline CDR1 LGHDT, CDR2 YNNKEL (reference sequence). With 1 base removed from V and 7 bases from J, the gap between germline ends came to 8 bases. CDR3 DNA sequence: TGTGCCAGCAGCCAAGCGGGGGATGAGCAGTACGTC. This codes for CASSQAGDEQYV.

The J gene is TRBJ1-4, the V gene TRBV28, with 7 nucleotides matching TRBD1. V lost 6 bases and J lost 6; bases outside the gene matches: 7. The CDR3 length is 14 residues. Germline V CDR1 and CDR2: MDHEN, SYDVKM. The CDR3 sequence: CASSNEGGDEKLFF. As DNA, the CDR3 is TGTGCCAGCAGCAACGAAGGGGGCGATGAAAAACTGTTTTTT.

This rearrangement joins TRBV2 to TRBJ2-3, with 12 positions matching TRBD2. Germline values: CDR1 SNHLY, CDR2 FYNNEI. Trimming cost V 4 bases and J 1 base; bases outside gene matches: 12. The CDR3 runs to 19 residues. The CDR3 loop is CASSVEWLAGGRGTDTQYF. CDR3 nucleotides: TGTGCCAGCAGTGTAGAATGGCTAGCGGGAGGGCGGGGCACAGATACGCAGTATTTT.

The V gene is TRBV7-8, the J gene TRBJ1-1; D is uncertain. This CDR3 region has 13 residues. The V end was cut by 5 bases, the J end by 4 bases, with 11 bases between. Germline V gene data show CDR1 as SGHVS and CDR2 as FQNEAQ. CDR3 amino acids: CASSPRTTTEAFF. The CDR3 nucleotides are TGTGCCAGCAGCCCTAGAACAACCACTGAAGCTTTCTTT.

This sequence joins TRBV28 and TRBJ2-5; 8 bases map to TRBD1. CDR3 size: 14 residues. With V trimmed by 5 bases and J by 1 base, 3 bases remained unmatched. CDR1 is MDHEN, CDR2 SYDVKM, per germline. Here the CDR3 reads CASSLGQGQETQYF. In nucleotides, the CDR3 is TGTGCCAGCAGTCTCGGACAGGGCCAAGAGACCCAGTACTTC.

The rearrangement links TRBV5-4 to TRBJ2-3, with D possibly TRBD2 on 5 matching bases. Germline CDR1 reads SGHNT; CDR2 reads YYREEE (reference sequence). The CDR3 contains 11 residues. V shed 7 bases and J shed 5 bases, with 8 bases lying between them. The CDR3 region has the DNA TGTGCCAGCCAAGCGGAAGATACGCAGTATTTT. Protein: CASQAEDTQYF.

Written as DNA, the CDR3 is TGTGCCAGCAGTAGCAGGGAGGTGCAGCCCCAGCATTTT. Its protein is CASSSREVQPQHF. This chain links TRBV12-3 or TRBV12-4 with TRBJ1-5, with D tentatively TRBD1 (5 bases). Trimming took 5 bases from V and 7 from J, leaving 12 bases between them. This CDR3 contains 13 residues.

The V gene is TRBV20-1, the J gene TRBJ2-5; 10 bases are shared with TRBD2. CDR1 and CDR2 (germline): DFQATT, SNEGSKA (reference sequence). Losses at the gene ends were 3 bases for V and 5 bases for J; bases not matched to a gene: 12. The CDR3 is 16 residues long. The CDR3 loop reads CSASSLAGVLAETQYF. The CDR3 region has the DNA TGCAGTGCTAGTTCCCTAGCGGGAGTATTGGCGGAGACCCAGTACTTC.

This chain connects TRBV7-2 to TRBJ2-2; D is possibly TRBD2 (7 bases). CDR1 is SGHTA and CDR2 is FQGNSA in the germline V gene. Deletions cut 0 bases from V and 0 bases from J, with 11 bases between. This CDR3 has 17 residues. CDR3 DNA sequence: TGTGCCAGCAGCTTAGCTTACGGGGGGCCGAACACCGGGGAGCTGTTTTTT. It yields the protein CASSLAYGGPNTGELFF.

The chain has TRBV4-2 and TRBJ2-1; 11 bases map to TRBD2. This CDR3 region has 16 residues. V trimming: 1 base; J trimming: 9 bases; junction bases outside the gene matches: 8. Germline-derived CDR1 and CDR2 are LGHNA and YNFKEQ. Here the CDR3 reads CASSQVGSGGAGEQFF. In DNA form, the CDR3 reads TGTGCCAGCAGCCAAGTGGGTAGCGGGGGGGCGGGTGAGCAGTTCTTC.

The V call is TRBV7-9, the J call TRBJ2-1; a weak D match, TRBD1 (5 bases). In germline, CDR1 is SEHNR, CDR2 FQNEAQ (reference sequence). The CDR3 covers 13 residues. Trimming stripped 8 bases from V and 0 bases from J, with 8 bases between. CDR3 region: CASGDSSYNEQFF. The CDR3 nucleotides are TGTGCCAGCGGTGACAGCTCCTACAATGAGCAGTTCTTC.

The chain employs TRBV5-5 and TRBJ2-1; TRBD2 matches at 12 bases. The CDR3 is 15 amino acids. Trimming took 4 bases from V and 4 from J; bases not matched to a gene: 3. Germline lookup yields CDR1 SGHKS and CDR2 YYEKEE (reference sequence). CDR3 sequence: CASSTLAGGYNEQFF. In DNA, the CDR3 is TGTGCCAGCAGCACACTAGCGGGGGGTTACAATGAGCAGTTCTTC.

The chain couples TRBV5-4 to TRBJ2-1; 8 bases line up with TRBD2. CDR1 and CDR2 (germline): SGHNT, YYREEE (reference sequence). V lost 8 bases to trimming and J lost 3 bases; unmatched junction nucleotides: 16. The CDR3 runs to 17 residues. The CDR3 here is CASLPGAGGLIYNEQFF. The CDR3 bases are TGTGCCAGTCTCCCCGGGGCGGGGGGCCTCATCTACAATGAGCAGTTCTTC.

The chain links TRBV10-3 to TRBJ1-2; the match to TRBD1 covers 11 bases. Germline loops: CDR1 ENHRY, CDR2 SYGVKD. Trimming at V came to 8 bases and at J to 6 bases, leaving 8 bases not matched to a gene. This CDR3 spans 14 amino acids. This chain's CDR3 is CAIGTGGNRNGYTF. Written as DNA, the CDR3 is TGTGCCATCGGGACAGGGGGGAACAGAAATGGCTACACCTTC.

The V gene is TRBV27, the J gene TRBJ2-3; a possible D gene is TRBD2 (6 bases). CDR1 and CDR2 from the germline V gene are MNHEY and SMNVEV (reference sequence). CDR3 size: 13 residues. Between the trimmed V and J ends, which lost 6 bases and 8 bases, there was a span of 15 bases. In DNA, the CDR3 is TGTGCCAGCAGAAACCCCTATAGCGGTACGCAGTATTTT. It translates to CASRNPYSGTQYF.

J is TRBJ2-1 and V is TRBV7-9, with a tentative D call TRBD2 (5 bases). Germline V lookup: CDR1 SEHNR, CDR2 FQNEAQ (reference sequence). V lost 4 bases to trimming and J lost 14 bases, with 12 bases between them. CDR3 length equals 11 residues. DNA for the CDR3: TGTGCCAGCAGCTCCGCTGAGGGAGAGTTCTTC. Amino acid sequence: CASSSAEGEFF.

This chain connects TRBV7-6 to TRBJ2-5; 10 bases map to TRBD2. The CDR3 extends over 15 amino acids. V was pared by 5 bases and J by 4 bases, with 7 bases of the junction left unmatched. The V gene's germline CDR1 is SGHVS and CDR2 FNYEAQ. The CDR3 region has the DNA TGTGCCAGCAGCGTGCGACTAGCGGGTACAGAGACCCAGTACTTC. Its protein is CASSVRLAGTETQYF.

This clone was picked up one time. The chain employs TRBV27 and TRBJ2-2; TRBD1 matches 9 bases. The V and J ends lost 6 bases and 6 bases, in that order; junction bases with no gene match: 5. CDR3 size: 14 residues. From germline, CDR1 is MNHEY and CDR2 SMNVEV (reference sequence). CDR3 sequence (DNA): TGTGCCAGCAGACAGGGGGCTGAACCCGGGGAGCTGTTTTTT. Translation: CASRQGAEPGELFF.

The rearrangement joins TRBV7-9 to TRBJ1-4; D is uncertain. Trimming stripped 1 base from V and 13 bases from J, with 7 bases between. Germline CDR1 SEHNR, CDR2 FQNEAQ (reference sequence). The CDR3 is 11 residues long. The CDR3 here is CASSLGRRLFF. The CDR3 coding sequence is TGTGCCAGCAGCTTAGGGAGGAGACTGTTTTTT.